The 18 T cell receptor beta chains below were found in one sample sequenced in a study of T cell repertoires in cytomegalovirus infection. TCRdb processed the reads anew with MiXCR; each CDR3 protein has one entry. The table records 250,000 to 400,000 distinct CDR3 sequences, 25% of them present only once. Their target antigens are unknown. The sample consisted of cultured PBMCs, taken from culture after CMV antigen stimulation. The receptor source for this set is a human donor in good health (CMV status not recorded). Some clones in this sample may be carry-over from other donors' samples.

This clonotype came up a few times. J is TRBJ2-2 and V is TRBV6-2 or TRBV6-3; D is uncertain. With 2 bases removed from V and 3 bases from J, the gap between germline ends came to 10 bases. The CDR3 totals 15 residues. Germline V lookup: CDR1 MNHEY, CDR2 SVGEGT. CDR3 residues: CASSYAVGYTGELFF. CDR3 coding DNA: TGTGCCAGCAGTTACGCGGTTGGGTACACCGGGGAGCTGTTTTTT.

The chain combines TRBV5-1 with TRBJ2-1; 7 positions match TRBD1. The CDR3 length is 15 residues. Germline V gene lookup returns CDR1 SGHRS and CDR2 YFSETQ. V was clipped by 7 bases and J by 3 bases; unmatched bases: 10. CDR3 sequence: CASGSTGAFYNEQFF. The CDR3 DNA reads TGCGCCAGCGGATCCACAGGGGCTTTCTACAATGAGCAGTTCTTC.

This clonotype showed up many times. Here the CDR3 DNA reads TGTGCCAGCAGCCGAGACTCACCCCCCTACAATGAGCAGTTCTTC. It yields the protein CASSRDSPPYNEQFF. V is TRBV28 and J is TRBJ2-1; D ambiguous. Trimming cost V 6 bases and J 2 bases, with 14 bases left between them. CDR1 MDHEN and CDR2 SYDVKM come from the germline V gene. The CDR3 loop spans 15 amino acids.

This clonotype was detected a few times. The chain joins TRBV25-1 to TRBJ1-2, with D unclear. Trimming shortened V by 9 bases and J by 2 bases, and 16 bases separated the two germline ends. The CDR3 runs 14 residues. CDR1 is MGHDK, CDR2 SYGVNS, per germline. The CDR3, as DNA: TGTGCCAGTTCCGAGAGGGCTACAAACTATGGCTACACCTTC. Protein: CASSERATNYGYTF.

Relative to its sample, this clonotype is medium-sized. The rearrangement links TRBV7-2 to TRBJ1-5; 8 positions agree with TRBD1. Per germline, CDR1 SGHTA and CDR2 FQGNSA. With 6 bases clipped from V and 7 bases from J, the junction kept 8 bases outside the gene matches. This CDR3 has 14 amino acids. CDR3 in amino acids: CASSNRGLGQPQHF. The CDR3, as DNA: TGTGCCAGCAGTAACAGGGGGTTAGGCCAGCCCCAGCATTTT.

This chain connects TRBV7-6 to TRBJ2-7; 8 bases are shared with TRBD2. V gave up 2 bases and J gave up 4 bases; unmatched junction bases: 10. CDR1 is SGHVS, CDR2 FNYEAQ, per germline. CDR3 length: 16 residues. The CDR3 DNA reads TGTGCCAGCAGCTTAAATTCAGGTAGCGGGACGTACGAGCAGTACTTC. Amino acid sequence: CASSLNSGSGTYEQYF.

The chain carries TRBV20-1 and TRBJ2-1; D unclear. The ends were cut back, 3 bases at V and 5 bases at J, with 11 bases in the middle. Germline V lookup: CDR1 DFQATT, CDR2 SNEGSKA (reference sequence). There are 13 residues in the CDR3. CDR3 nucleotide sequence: TGCAGTGCTAGCATTAGAACCCACAATGAGCAGTTCTTC. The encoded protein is CSASIRTHNEQFF.

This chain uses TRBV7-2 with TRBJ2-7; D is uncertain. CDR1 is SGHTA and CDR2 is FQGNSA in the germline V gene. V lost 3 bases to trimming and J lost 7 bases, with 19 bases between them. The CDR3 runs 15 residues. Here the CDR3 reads CASSFRESSSGEQYF. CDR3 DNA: TGTGCCAGCAGCTTTCGAGAAAGTAGCTCTGGGGAGCAGTACTTC.

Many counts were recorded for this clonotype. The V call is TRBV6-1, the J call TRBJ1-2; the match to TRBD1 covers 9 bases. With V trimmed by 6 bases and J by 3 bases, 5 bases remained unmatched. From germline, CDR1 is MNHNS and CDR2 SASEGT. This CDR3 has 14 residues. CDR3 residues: CASRRDRAYYGYTF. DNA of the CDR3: TGTGCCAGCAGAAGGGACAGGGCATACTATGGCTACACCTTC.

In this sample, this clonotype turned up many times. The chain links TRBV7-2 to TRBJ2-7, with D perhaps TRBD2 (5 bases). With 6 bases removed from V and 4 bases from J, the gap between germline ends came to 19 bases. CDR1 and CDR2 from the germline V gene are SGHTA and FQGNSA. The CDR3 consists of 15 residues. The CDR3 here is CASRVVSGVEYEQYF. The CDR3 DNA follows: TGTGCCAGCAGAGTAGTTTCCGGGGTGGAGTACGAGCAGTACTTC.

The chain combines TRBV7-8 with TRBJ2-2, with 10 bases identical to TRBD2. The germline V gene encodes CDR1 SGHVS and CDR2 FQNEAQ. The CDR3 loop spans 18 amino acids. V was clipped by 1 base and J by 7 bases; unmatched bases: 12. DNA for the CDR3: TGTGCCAGCAGCTTAGGGCTAGCGGGAGATTCCACGGGCGGGGAGCTGTTTTTT. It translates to CASSLGLAGDSTGGELFF. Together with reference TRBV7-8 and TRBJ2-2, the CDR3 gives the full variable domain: GAGVSQSPRYKVAKRGQDVALRCDPISGHVSLFWYQQALGQGPEFLTYFQNEAQLDKSGLPSDRFFAERPEGSVSTLKIQRTQQEDSAVYLCASSLGLAGDSTGGELFFGEGSRLTVL.

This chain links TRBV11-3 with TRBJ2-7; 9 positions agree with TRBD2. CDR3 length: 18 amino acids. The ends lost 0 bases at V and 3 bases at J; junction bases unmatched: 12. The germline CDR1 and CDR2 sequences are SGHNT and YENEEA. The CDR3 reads CASSLDSSGGRAIYEQYV. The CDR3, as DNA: TGTGCCAGCAGCTTAGACTCCTCCGGCGGGAGGGCCATCTACGAGCAGTACGTC.

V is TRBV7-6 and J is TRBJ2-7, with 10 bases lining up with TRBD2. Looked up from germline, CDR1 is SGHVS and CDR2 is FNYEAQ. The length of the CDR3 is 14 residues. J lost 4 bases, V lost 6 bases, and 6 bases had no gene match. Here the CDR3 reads CASRSSGRAYEQYF. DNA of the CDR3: TGTGCCAGCAGGTCAAGCGGGAGGGCATACGAGCAGTACTTC.

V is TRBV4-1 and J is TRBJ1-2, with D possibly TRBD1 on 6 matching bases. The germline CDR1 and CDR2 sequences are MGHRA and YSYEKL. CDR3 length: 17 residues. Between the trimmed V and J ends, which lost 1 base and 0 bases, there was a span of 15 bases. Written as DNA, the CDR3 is TGCGCCAGCAGCCAAGGGGGGCAGACTATCACTAACTATGGCTACACCTTC. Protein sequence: CASSQGGQTITNYGYTF.

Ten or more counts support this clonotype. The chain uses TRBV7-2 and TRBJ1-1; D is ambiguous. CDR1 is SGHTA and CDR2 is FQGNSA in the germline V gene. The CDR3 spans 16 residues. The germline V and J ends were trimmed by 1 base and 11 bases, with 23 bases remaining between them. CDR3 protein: CASSLVSGPGIGIAFF. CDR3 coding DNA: TGTGCCAGCAGCTTAGTGTCAGGACCGGGAATCGGAATTGCTTTCTTT.

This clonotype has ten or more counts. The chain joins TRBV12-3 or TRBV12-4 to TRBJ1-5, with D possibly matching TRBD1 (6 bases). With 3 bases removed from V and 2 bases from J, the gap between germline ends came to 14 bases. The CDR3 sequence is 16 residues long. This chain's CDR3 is CASSFRGRSGNQPQHF. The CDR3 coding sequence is TGTGCCAGCAGTTTCCGGGGGCGGTCTGGCAATCAGCCCCAGCATTTT.

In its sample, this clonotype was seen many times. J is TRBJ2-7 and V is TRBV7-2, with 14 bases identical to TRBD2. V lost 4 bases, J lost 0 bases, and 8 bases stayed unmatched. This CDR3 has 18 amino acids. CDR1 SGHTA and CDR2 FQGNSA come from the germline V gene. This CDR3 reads CASSSFGLAGGSSYEQYF. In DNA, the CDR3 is TGTGCCAGCAGCTCATTTGGACTAGCGGGAGGTAGCTCCTACGAGCAGTACTTC.

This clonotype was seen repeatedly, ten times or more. The CDR3 spells CASSLSSAAETQYF. In DNA, the CDR3 is TGTGCCAGCAGCTTAAGTTCAGCAGCAGAGACCCAGTACTTC. The chain has TRBV7-3 and TRBJ2-5; D is undetermined. This CDR3 contains 14 residues. The ends were cut back, 1 base at V and 4 bases at J, with 10 bases in the middle. Germline V gene sequence: CDR1 SGHTA, CDR2 FQGTGA.